The T cell receptor (beta chain) described here comes from a study of cytomegalovirus exposure and HLA in healthy donors. The study, taken as a whole, reports: Most TCR sequences showed up rarely, but some public TCRs showed up in many donors.

This CDR3 is built from 14 residues. The V end lost 3 bases, the J end lost 8 bases, and 17 bases lay between the germline ends. Germline values: CDR1 SGDLS, CDR2 YYNGEE. Comment on this clone: Its specificity is not known.

Amplification used 60 Vbeta primers and 13 Jbeta primers. The repertoire was sequenced with immunoSEQ multiplex PCR; TCRdb's copy has only in-frame clones and lacks some. The sample has tens of thousands of clones, about nine tenths seen once. The source material was PBMCs. The V call is TRBV9, the J call TRBJ1-1; D is undetermined. This TCR was sampled from a woman aged 35 to 49 in good health and CMV-seropositive. This chain's CDR3 is CASSAFRPLGEAFF. DNA for the CDR3: TGTGCCAGCAGCGCCTTCCGCCCTCTTGGCGAAGCTTTCTTT.